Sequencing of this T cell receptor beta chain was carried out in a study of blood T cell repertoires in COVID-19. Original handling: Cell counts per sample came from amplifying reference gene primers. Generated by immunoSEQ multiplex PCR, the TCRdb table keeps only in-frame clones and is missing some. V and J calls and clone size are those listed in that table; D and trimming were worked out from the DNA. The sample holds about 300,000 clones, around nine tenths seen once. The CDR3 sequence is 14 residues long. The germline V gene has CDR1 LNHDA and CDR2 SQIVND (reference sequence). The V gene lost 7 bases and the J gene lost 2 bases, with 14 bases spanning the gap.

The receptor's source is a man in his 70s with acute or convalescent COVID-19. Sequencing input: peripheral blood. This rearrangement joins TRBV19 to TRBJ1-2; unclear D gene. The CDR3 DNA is TGTGCCAGTACTACCGACGGAGGGAACTATGGCTACACCTTC. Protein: CASTTDGGNYGYTF.